This TCR beta chain was captured by sequencing in a study of blood T cells in healthy people across ages. Study-level findings and limits: Diversity figures based on one million T cells were deemed too low.

Primers used in a second PCR of roughly 6 to 11 cycles were a sample-barcoded 5' primer and a J-beta primer mix. TCRdb re-derived calls from the 5' RACE reads in MiXCR, one entry per CDR3 protein. Of about a million distinct CDR3 sequences in the sample, around 48% were seen once. Of note for this clonotype: The target antigen is unknown.

CDR1 is DFQATT and CDR2 is SNEGSKA in the germline V gene (reference sequence). This CDR3 region has 13 residues. Specimen: blood. The rearrangement joins TRBV20-1 to TRBJ2-4; D may be TRBD1 (6 bases). The DNA end lines up better with TRBJ2-7; the J call may be wrong. The TCR was taken from a man aged 25-40 years in good health. The CDR3 here is CSARQGRLYEQYF. The CDR3 nucleotides read TGCAGTGCTAGACAGGGGCGACTCTACGAGCAGTACTTC.